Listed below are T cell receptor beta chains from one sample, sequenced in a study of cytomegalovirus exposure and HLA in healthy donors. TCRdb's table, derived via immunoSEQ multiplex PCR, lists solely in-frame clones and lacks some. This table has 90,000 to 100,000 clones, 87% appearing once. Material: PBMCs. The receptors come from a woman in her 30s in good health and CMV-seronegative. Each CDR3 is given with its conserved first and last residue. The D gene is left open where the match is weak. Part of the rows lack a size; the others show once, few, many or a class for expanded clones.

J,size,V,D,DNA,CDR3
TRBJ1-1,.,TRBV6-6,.,TGTGCCAGCACCCCCGTTTTAGGCAGGGAGGACACTGAAGCTTTCTTT,CASTPVLGREDTEAFF
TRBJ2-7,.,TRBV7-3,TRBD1,TGTGCCAGCAGCCCCAGGGACAGTATCGAGCAGTACTTC,CASSPRDSIEQYF
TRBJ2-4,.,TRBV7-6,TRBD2,TGTGCCAGCAGCTTAGGGTCCGGGGAGGGAGCCAAAAACATTCAGTACTTC,CASSLGSGEGAKNIQYF
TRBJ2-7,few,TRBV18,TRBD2,TGTGCCAGCTCACCGCGGGAGGAAGAGCAGTACTTC,CASSPREEEQYF
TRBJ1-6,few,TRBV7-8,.,TGTGCCAGCAGCCCAAGAGGGGGAAGCTCCTATAATTCACCCCTCCACTTT,CASSPRGGSSYNSPLHF
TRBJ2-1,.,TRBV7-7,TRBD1,TGTGCTAGCAGCCCACCGGGACAGGGGTTTGATGAGCAGTTCTTC,CASSPPGQGFDEQFF
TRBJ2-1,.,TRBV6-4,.,TGTGCCAGCAGTGACTCGAACGTAGACAATGAGCAGTTCTTC,CASSDSNVDNEQFF
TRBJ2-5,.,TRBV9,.,TGTGCCAGCAGCGTTCAGGGTGAGACCCAGTACTTC,CASSVQGETQYF
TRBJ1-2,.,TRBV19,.,TGTGCCAGTCACAATAACGTATATGGCTACACCTTC,CASHNNVYGYTF
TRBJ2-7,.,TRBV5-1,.,TGCGCCAGCAGCCAGGGCCCAGGGGGGACCTACGAGCAGTACTTC,CASSQGPGGTYEQYF
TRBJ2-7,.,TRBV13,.,TGTGCCAGCAGCTTAGGCCTCTCAGGGGGGCCCTACGAGCAGTACTTC,CASSLGLSGGPYEQYF
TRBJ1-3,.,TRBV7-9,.,TGTGCCAGCAGCACCGGGTCCTCTGGAAACACCATATATTTT,CASSTGSSGNTIYF
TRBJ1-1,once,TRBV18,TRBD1,TGTGCCAGCACGCGACAGGGGGCAGCTGAAGCTTTCTTT,CASTRQGAAEAFF
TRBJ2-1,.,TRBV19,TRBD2,TGTGCCGCGGGGGGGCGGAGCTCCTACAATGAGCAGTTCTTC,CAAGGRSSYNEQFF
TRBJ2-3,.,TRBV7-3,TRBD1,TGTGCCAGCAGCCGACAGGGGTGGACAGATACGCAGTATTTT,CASSRQGWTDTQYF
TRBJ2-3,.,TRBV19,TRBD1,TGTGCCAGTAGTACACAGGGGGCCAAAGATACGCAGTATTTT,CASSTQGAKDTQYF
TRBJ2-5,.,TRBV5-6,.,TGTGCCAGCAGCTTGGTGGGCAGAAAAGAGACCCAGTACTTC,CASSLVGRKETQYF
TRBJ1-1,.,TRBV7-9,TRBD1,TGTGCCAGCAGCTCAAGCCTGACAGGGGGCTGGACTGAAGCTTTCTTT,CASSSSLTGGWTEAFF
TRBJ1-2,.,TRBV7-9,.,TGTGCCAGCAGCCCGGATAGCTTCGGCTACACCTTC,CASSPDSFGYTF
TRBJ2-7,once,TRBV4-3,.,TGCGCCAGCAGCCTCCAAACGAGGTCCTCCGAGCAGTACTTC,CASSLQTRSSEQYF
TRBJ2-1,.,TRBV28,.,TGTGCCAGCACTTTGGCACAGGTCGGCAATGAGCAGTTCTTC,CASTLAQVGNEQFF
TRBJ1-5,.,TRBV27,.,TGTGCCAGCAGTTTTTCAGGGAATTACGATCAGCCCCAGCATTTT,CASSFSGNYDQPQHF
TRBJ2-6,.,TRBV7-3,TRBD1,TGTGCCAGCAGCCTACGGGACAGGTCTATCTCTGGGGCCAACGTCCTGACTTTC,CASSLRDRSISGANVLTF
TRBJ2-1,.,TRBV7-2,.,TGTGCCAGCAGCTTAGCGATCGTTAGCTCCTACAATGAGCAGTTCTTC,CASSLAIVSSYNEQFF
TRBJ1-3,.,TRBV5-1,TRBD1,TGCGCCAGCAGCTTGACAGGGGCCAGCTCTGGAAACACCATATATTTT,CASSLTGASSGNTIYF